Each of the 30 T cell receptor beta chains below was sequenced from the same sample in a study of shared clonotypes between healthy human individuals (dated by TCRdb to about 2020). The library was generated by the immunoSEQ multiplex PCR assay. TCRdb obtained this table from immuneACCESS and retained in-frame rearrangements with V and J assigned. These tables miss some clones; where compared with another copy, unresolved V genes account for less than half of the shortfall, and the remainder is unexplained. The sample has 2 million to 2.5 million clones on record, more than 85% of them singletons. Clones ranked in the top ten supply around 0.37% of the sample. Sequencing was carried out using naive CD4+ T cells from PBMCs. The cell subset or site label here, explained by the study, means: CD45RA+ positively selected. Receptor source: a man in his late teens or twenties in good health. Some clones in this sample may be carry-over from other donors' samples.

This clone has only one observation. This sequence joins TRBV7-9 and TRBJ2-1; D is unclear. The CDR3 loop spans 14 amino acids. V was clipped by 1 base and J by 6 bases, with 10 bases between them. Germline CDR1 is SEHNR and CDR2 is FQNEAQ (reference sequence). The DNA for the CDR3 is TGTGCCAGCAGCTTAGGTCTGGGTGCCAATGAGCAGTTCTTC. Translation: CASSLGLGANEQFF.

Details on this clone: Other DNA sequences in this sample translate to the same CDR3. DNA for the CDR3: TGTGCCAGCACCCCGGGAGGGGGCAACACTGAAGCTTTCTTT. This encodes CASTPGGGNTEAFF. The genes are TRBV6-1 and TRBJ1-1, with 7 bases fitting TRBD1. Losses at the gene ends were 7 bases for V and 2 bases for J; bases not matched to a gene: 7. Germline values: CDR1 MNHNS, CDR2 SASEGT. This CDR3 contains 14 residues.

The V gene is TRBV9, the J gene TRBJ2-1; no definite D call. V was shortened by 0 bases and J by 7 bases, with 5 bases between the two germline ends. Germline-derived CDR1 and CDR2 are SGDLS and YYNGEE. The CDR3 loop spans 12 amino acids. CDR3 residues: CASSVEVNEQFF. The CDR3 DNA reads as TGTGCCAGCAGCGTAGAGGTTAATGAGCAGTTCTTC.

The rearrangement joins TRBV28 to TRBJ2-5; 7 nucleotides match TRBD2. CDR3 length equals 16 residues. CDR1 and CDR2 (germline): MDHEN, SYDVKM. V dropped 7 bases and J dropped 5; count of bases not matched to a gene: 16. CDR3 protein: CASTFGASGVKETQYF. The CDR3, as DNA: TGTGCCAGCACCTTTGGGGCTAGCGGAGTAAAGGAGACCCAGTACTTC.

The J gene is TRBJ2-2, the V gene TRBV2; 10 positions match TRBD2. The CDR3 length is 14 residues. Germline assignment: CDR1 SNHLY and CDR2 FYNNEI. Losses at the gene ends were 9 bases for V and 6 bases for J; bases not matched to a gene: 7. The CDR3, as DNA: TGTGCCAGGGGAGGGACTAGCGATCCCGGGGAGCTGTTTTTT. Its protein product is CARGGTSDPGELFF.

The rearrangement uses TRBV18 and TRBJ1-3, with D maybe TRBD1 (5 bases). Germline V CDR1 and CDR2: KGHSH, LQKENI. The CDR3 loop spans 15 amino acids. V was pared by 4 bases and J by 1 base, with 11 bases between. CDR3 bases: TGTGCCAGCTCACAAGGCCAGGGATCTGGAAACACCATATATTTT. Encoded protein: CASSQGQGSGNTIYF.

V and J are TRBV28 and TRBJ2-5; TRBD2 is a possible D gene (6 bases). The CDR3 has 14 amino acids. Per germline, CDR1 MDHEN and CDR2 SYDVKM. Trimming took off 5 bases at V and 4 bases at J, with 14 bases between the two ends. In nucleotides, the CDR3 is TGTGCCAGCAGTAGCCGGGGGAGCAGAGAGACCCAGTACTTC. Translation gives CASSSRGSRETQYF.

As DNA, the CDR3 is TGTGCCAGCACCAAAACCGACAGGGGCCGGGGAGCTTTCTTT. Translated, it gives CASTKTDRGRGAFF. The chain combines TRBV19 with TRBJ1-1; 8 nucleotides match TRBD1. CDR1 and CDR2 (germline): LNHDA, SQIVND (reference sequence). V was pared by 9 bases and J by 10 bases, with 16 bases of the junction left unmatched. The CDR3 loop spans 14 amino acids.

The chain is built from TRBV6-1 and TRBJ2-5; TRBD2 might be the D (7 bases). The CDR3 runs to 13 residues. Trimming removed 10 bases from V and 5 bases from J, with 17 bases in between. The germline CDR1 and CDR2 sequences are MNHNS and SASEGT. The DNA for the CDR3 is TGTGCCACCCGGGGGGCAGGCTACGAGACCCAGTACTTC. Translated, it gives CATRGAGYETQYF.

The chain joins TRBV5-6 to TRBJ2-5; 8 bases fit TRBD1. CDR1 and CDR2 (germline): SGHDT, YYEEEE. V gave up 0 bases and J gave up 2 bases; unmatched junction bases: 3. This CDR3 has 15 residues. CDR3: CASSLDRGTQETQYF. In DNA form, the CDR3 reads TGTGCCAGCAGCTTGGACAGGGGGACTCAAGAGACCCAGTACTTC.

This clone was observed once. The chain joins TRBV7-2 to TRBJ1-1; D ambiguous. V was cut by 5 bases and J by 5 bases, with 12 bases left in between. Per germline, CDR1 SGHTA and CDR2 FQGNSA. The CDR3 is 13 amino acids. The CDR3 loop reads CASSPRAETEAFF. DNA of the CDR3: TGTGCCAGCAGCCCGAGGGCCGAGACTGAAGCTTTCTTT.

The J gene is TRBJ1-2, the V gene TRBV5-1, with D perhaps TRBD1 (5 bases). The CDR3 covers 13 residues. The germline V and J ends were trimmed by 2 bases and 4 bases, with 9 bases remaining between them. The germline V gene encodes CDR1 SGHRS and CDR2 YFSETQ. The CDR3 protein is CASSLGERYGYTF. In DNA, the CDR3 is TGCGCCAGCAGCTTAGGGGAGCGCTATGGCTACACCTTC. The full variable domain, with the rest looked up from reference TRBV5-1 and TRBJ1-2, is KAGVTQTPRYLIKTRGQQVTLSCSPISGHRSVSWYQQTPGQGLQFLFEYFSETQRNKGNFPGRFSGRQFSNSRSEMNVSTLELGDSALYLCASSLGERYGYTFGSGTRLTVV.

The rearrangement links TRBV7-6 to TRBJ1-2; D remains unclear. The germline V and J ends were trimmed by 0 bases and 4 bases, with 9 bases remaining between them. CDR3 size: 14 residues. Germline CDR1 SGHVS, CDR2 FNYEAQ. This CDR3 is CASSLAGGFYGYTF. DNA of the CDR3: TGTGCCAGCAGCTTAGCGGGAGGGTTCTATGGCTACACCTTC.

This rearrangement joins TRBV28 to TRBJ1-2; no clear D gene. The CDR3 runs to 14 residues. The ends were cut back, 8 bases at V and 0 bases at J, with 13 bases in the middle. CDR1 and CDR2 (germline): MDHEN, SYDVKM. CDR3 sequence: CASSLKRANYGYTF. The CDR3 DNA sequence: TGTGCCAGCTCCTTGAAGAGGGCTAACTATGGCTACACCTTC.

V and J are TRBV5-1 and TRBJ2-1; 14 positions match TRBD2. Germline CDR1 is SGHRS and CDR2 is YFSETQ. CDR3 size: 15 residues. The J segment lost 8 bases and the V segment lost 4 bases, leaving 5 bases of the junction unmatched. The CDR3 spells CASSDGTSGSYEQFF. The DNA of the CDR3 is TGCGCCAGCAGCGATGGGACTAGCGGGAGCTATGAGCAGTTCTTC. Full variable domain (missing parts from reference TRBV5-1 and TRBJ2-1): KAGVTQTPRYLIKTRGQQVTLSCSPISGHRSVSWYQQTPGQGLQFLFEYFSETQRNKGNFPGRFSGRQFSNSRSEMNVSTLELGDSALYLCASSDGTSGSYEQFFGPGTRLTVL.

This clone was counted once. Here the CDR3 reads CASSVRGTLGYEQYF. CDR3 in DNA: TGTGCCAGCAGCGTCCGTGGGACCCTGGGGTACGAGCAGTACTTC. This rearrangement joins TRBV9 to TRBJ2-7; D is tentatively TRBD1 or TRBD2 (5 bases each). The length of the CDR3 is 15 residues. With 2 bases removed from V and 4 bases from J, the gap between germline ends came to 16 bases. Germline CDR1 SGDLS, CDR2 YYNGEE.

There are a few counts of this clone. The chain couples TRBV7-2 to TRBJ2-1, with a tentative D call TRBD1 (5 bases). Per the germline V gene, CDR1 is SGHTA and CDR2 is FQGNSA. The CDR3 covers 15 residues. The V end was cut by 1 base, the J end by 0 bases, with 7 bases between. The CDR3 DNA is TGTGCCAGCAGCTTAGAGGGGTTCTCCTACAATGAGCAGTTCTTC. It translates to CASSLEGFSYNEQFF.

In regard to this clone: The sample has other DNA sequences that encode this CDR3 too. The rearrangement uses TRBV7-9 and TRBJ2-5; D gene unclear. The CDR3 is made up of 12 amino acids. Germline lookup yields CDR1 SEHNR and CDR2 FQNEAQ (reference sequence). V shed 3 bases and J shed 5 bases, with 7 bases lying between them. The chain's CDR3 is CASSLAEETQYF. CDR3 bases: TGTGCCAGCAGCTTGGCGGAGGAGACCCAGTACTTC.

CDR3: CASSPMGAGGLNEQFF. CDR3 nucleotide sequence: TGTGCCAGCAGTCCCATGGGAGCGGGAGGGCTGAATGAGCAGTTCTTC. The V and J genes are TRBV6-4 and TRBJ2-1; 10 bases match TRBD2. This CDR3 is 16 amino acids long. Germline assignment: CDR1 MRHNA and CDR2 SNTAGT. V dropped 5 bases and J dropped 7; count of bases not matched to a gene: 11.

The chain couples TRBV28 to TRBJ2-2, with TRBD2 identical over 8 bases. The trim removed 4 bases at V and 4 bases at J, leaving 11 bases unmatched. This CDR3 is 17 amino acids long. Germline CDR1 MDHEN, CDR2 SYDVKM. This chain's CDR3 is CASSSSSGTSSTGELFF. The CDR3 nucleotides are TGTGCCAGCAGTTCCTCGTCAGGGACTAGTTCCACCGGGGAGCTGTTTTTT.

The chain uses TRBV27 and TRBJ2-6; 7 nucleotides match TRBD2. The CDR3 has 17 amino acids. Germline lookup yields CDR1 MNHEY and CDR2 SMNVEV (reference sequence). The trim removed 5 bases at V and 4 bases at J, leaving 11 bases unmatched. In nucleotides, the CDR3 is TGTGCCAGCAGTCCATCCGGTGGGAGGGCCGGGGCCAACGTCCTGACTTTC. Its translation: CASSPSGGRAGANVLTF.

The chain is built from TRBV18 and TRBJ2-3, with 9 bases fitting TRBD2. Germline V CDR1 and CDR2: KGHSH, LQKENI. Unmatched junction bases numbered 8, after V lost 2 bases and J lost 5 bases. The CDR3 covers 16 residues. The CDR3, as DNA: TGTGCCAGCTCACCAATGATAGCGGGAGTGGGAGATACGCAGTATTTT. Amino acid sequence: CASSPMIAGVGDTQYF. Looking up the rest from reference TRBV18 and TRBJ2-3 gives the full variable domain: NAGVMQNPRHLVRRRGQEARLRCSPMKGHSHVYWYRQLPEEGLKFMVYLQKENIIDESGMPKERFSAEFPKEGPSILRIQQVVRGDSAAYFCASSPMIAGVGDTQYFGPGTRLTVL.

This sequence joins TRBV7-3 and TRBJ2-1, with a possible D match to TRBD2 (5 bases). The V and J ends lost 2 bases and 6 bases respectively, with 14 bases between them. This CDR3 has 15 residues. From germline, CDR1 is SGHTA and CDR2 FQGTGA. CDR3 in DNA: TGTGCCAGCAGCTTAGGTCGGGCGAGGGCCAATGAGCAGTTCTTC. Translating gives CASSLGRARANEQFF.

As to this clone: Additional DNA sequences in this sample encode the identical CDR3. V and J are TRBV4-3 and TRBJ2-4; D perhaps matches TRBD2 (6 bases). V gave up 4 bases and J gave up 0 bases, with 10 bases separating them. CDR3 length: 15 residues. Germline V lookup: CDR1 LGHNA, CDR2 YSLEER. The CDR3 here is CASSPGGLAKNIQYF. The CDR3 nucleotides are TGCGCCAGCAGCCCTGGGGGACTAGCCAAAAACATTCAGTACTTC.

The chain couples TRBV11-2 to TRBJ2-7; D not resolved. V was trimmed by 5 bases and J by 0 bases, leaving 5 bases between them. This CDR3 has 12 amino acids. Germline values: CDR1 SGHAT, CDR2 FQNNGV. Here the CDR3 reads CASSPISYEQYF. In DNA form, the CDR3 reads TGTGCCAGCAGCCCTATCTCCTACGAGCAGTACTTC.

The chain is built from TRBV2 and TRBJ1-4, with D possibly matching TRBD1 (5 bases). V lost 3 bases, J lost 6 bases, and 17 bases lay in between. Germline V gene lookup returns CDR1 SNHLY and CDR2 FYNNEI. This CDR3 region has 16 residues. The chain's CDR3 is CASSDPPGGGDEKLFF. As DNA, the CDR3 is TGTGCCAGCAGTGACCCTCCGGGGGGAGGAGATGAAAAACTGTTTTTT.

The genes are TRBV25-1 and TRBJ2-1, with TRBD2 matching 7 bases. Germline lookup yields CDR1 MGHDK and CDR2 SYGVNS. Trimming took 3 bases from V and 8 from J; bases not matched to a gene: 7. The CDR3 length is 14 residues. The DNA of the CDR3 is TGTGCCAGCAGTGAGGGGACTACGAGGCATGAGCAGTTCTTC. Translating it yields CASSEGTTRHEQFF. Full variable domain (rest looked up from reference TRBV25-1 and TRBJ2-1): EADIYQTPRYLVIGTGKKITLECSQTMGHDKMYWYQQDPGMELHLIHYSYGVNSTEKGDLSSESTVSRIRTEHFPLTLESARPSHTSQYLCASSEGTTRHEQFFGPGTRLTVL.

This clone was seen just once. The CDR3 DNA sequence: TGCGCCAGCGGGGATTCGACCGGGGTGGAGACCCAGTACTTC. Its protein product is CASGDSTGVETQYF. V usage is TRBV5-1 and J usage is TRBJ2-5, with D perhaps TRBD2 (5 bases). Trimming left V 7 bases short and J 5 bases short, with 18 bases between. The germline gives CDR1 SGHRS, CDR2 YFSETQ. The CDR3 runs 14 residues. The variable domain in full, completed from reference TRBV5-1 and TRBJ2-5, reads KAGVTQTPRYLIKTRGQQVTLSCSPISGHRSVSWYQQTPGQGLQFLFEYFSETQRNKGNFPGRFSGRQFSNSRSEMNVSTLELGDSALYLCASGDSTGVETQYFGPGTRLLVL.

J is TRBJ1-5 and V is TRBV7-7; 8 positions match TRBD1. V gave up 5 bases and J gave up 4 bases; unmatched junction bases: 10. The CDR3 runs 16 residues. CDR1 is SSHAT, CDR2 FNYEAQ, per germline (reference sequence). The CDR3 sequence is CASSPRDRRTNQPQHF. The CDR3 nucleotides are TGTGCCAGCAGCCCCCGGGACAGGCGCACAAATCAGCCCCAGCATTTT.

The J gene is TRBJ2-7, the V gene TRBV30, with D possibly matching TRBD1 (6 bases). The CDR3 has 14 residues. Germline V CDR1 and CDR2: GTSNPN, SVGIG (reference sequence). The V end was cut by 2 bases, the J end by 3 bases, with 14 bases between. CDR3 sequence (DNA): TGTGCCTGGAGTACGGGACACCTCTACTACGAGCAGTACTTC. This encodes CAWSTGHLYYEQYF.